Following are 28 T cell receptor beta chains from one sample sequenced in a study of T cell changes during pregnancy in multiple sclerosis. Clones were sequenced by immunoSEQ multiplex PCR, and TCRdb holds only the in-frame ones, with some missing. The table lists under 60,000 clones, roughly 92% of them singletons. Sequenced material: CD4+ T cells from peripheral blood mononuclear cells, taken in the second trimester of pregnancy. These receptors were collected from a female donor in good health, enrolled as a control in a pregnancy study.

The chain joins TRBV4-3 to TRBJ1-1; 7 nucleotides agree with TRBD1. J gave up 4 bases and V 3 bases, and 8 bases lay outside the gene matches. The CDR3 is 15 residues long. Germline loops: CDR1 LGHNA, CDR2 YSLEER. The CDR3 nucleotides are TGCGCCAGCAGCCAGCAGACAGGGCTGGGCACTGAAGCTTTCTTT. Translated: CASSQQTGLGTEAFF.

The genes are TRBV6-5 and TRBJ1-1; TRBD1 matches at 7 bases. There are 14 residues in the CDR3. The J segment lost 1 base and the V segment lost 6 bases, leaving 5 bases of the junction unmatched. Looked up from germline, CDR1 is MNHEY and CDR2 is SVGAGI. The CDR3 loop is CASRRDRENTEAFF. CDR3 in DNA: TGTGCCAGCAGAAGGGACAGAGAGAACACTGAAGCTTTCTTT.

J is TRBJ1-1 and V is TRBV5-6, with D maybe TRBD1 (5 bases). The germline gives CDR1 SGHDT, CDR2 YYEEEE. The CDR3 contains 16 residues. V lost 4 bases and J 0 bases, leaving 16 bases between the germline ends. The chain's CDR3 is CASSELGGDLNTEAFF. The CDR3 coding sequence is TGTGCCAGCAGCGAGCTAGGAGGGGACTTGAACACTGAAGCTTTCTTT.

The chain employs TRBV30 and TRBJ1-6; TRBD1 matches at 7 bases. Looked up from germline, CDR1 is GTSNPN and CDR2 is SVGIG (reference sequence). J was trimmed by 7 bases and V by 3 bases; bases with no gene match: 6. The CDR3 is 14 amino acids. The CDR3 DNA follows: TGTGCCTGGAGGTGGGGACAGCTAAATTCACCCCTCCACTTT. This sequence encodes CAWRWGQLNSPLHF.

The chain employs TRBV9 and TRBJ1-2; 8 bases are a match to TRBD1. V shed 0 bases, J shed 0 bases, and the junction held 4 bases outside the gene matches. CDR1 is SGDLS, CDR2 YYNGEE, per germline. CDR3 size: 16 residues. The CDR3 sequence is CASSVGTGPPNYGYTF. The CDR3 DNA reads as TGTGCCAGCAGCGTAGGGACAGGGCCCCCTAACTATGGCTACACCTTC.

The rearrangement links TRBV27 to TRBJ2-6; perhaps TRBD2 as D (6 bases). CDR1 MNHEY and CDR2 SMNVEV come from the germline V gene (reference sequence). V was cut by 5 bases and J by 4 bases, with 21 bases left in between. The CDR3 runs to 18 residues. CDR3 DNA sequence: TGTGCCAGCAGTCCTCGGGACTCCTCAGGAGTGGGGGCCAACGTCCTGACTTTC. Amino acid sequence: CASSPRDSSGVGANVLTF. The full variable domain, its missing parts supplied by reference TRBV27 and TRBJ2-6, is EAQVTQNPRYLITVTGKKLTVTCSQNMNHEYMSWYRQDPGLGLRQIYYSMNVEVTDKGDVPEGYKVSRKEKRNFPLILESPSPNQTSLYFCASSPRDSSGVGANVLTFGAGSRLTVL.

This sequence joins TRBV4-2 and TRBJ1-4, with 7 nucleotides matching TRBD1. Germline CDR1 LGHNA, CDR2 YNFKEQ. The CDR3 covers 18 residues. V was pared by 0 bases and J by 1 base, with 8 bases of the junction left unmatched. CDR3 residues: CASSQDTGEKGTNEKLFF. CDR3 bases: TGTGCCAGCAGCCAAGACACAGGGGAGAAAGGAACTAATGAAAAACTGTTTTTT.

J is TRBJ1-2 and V is TRBV4-1; TRBD1 might be the D (5 bases). This CDR3 comprises 13 residues. The germline CDR1 and CDR2 sequences are MGHRA and YSYEKL. V dropped 2 bases and J dropped 3 bases, with 7 bases sitting between them. This CDR3 is CASSQKGDYGYTF. The CDR3 DNA reads as TGCGCCAGCAGCCAAAAAGGGGACTATGGCTACACCTTC.

The chain is built from TRBV6-6 and TRBJ1-1; D is possibly TRBD1 (6 bases). V lost 0 bases and J lost 0, with 8 bases in between. The CDR3 contains 15 residues. Per germline, CDR1 MNHNY and CDR2 SVGAGI (reference sequence). CDR3 in amino acids: CASSYSDSLNTEAFF. The DNA of the CDR3 is TGTGCCAGCAGTTACTCGGACAGCCTGAACACTGAAGCTTTCTTT.

V and J are TRBV7-2 and TRBJ1-4; TRBD1 might be the D (6 bases). CDR1 and CDR2 (germline): SGHTA, FQGNSA. The CDR3 runs 14 residues. The V end was cut by 5 bases, the J end by 8 bases, with 15 bases between. The CDR3 bases are TGTGCCAGCAGCGAAATAGGGGGGGTCGAAAAACTGTTTTTT. It codes for CASSEIGGVEKLFF.

The chain joins TRBV15 to TRBJ2-7; a weak D match, TRBD1 (5 bases). V gave up 0 bases and J gave up 5 bases, with 14 bases separating them. Germline CDR1 is LNHNV and CDR2 is YYDKDF (reference sequence). The CDR3 contains 15 residues. CDR3 bases: TGTGCCACCAGCAGAGATCGTAGGACAAGGGACGAGCAGTACTTC. Amino acid sequence: CATSRDRRTRDEQYF.

This chain connects TRBV10-3 to TRBJ2-5; tentative D call: TRBD1 (5 bases). V was trimmed by 6 bases and J by 4 bases, leaving 12 bases between them. The CDR3 is 13 residues long. CDR1 and CDR2 from the germline V gene are ENHRY and SYGVKD. The CDR3 DNA sequence: TGTGCCATCAGCCCAGCCCAGGGAGAGACCCAGTACTTC. Translated: CAISPAQGETQYF.

The J gene is TRBJ1-2, the V gene TRBV2; 8 nucleotides line up with TRBD1. Germline V gives CDR1 SNHLY, CDR2 FYNNEI. The CDR3 totals 14 residues. The V and J ends lost 4 bases and 3 bases, in that order; junction bases with no gene match: 4. CDR3 loop: CASSVDREDYGYTF. The CDR3 nucleotides read TGTGCCAGCAGTGTGGACAGGGAAGACTATGGCTACACCTTC.

Only one count was recorded for this clone. The V call is TRBV5-8, the J call TRBJ2-7; 8 nucleotides match TRBD2. With 3 bases clipped from V and 3 bases from J, the junction kept 5 bases outside the gene matches. Germline V gene data show CDR1 as SGHTS and CDR2 as YDEGEE. This CDR3 is 14 amino acids long. CDR3 loop: CASSSGTSLYEQYF. CDR3 nucleotides: TGTGCCAGCAGCTCCGGGACTAGTCTCTACGAGCAGTACTTC.

V and J are TRBV4-2 and TRBJ2-3, with TRBD2 matching 11 bases. In germline, CDR1 is LGHNA, CDR2 YNFKEQ. CDR3 size: 18 residues. J was trimmed by 5 bases and V by 1 base; bases with no gene match: 11. The CDR3 protein is CASSQGGGSGGAIDTQYF. The CDR3, as DNA: TGTGCCAGCAGCCAAGGAGGGGGTAGCGGGGGGGCTATAGATACGCAGTATTTT.

The J gene is TRBJ1-6, the V gene TRBV7-8, with 7 bases lining up with TRBD1. Looked up from germline, CDR1 is SGHVS and CDR2 is FQNEAQ. The CDR3 consists of 18 residues. V was clipped by 2 bases and J by 5 bases; unmatched bases: 12. CDR3 nucleotide sequence: TGTGCCAGCAGCTTAACTCTCTCTACAGGGGCGGATAATTCACCCCTCCACTTT. Protein product: CASSLTLSTGADNSPLHF.

The chain combines TRBV5-6 with TRBJ2-2; 10 bases map to TRBD1. Germline trimming cut 0 bases from V and 7 bases from J; bases unmatched to any gene: 3. The CDR3 sequence is 15 residues long. Germline values: CDR1 SGHDT, CDR2 YYEEEE. DNA for the CDR3: TGTGCCAGCAGCTTGGGGGGACAGGGGCACGGGGAGCTGTTTTTT. It is translated as CASSLGGQGHGELFF.

The J gene is TRBJ1-5, the V gene TRBV18; 9 nucleotides line up with TRBD1. Germline loops: CDR1 KGHSH, CDR2 LQKENI. This CDR3 is built from 13 residues. The ends lost 5 bases at V and 10 bases at J; junction bases unmatched: 6. The CDR3 here is CASSWDRAGPQHF. The CDR3 coding sequence is TGTGCCAGCTCATGGGACAGGGCCGGCCCCCAGCATTTT.

The genes are TRBV11-1 and TRBJ1-1; perhaps TRBD1 as D (5 bases). Per the germline V gene, CDR1 is SGHAT and CDR2 is FQDESV (reference sequence). The CDR3 consists of 13 residues. Trimming pared 4 bases from V and 2 bases from J, leaving 8 bases between. The CDR3 is CASSYRTNTEAFF. As DNA, the CDR3 is TGTGCCAGCAGCTACCGGACAAACACTGAAGCTTTCTTT.

A few counts support this clone. The genes are TRBV12-5 and TRBJ1-2, with 7 bases aligning to TRBD1. The CDR3 extends over 16 amino acids. The ends lost 0 bases at V and 4 bases at J; junction bases unmatched: 8. Germline V gives CDR1 LGHNT, CDR2 FRNRAP. The CDR3 sequence: CASGLVTGANAYGYTF. The CDR3 DNA is TGTGCTAGTGGTTTGGTTACAGGGGCGAATGCCTATGGCTACACCTTC.

This chain joins TRBV30 and TRBJ1-5, with 8 bases aligning to TRBD1. Germline V gene sequence: CDR1 GTSNPN, CDR2 SVGIG (reference sequence). V dropped 0 bases and J dropped 3; count of bases not matched to a gene: 4. This CDR3 contains 15 residues. CDR3 sequence: CAWSVGTGFNQPQHF. The CDR3 DNA is TGTGCCTGGAGTGTGGGGACAGGATTCAATCAGCCCCAGCATTTT.

CDR3 amino acids: CASSLGRNTEAFF. CDR3 DNA: TGTGCCAGCAGCTTAGGTAGGAACACTGAAGCTTTCTTT. V usage is TRBV7-3 and J usage is TRBJ1-1; D remains ambiguous. The CDR3 covers 13 residues. The V gene lost 2 bases and the J gene lost 1 base, with 5 bases spanning the gap. CDR1 and CDR2 from the germline V gene are SGHTA and FQGTGA.

The chain uses TRBV5-4 and TRBJ2-5, with TRBD2 identical over 9 bases. The V gene's germline CDR1 is SGHNT and CDR2 YYREEE (reference sequence). CDR3 size: 15 residues. V gave up 2 bases and J gave up 3 bases; unmatched junction bases: 5. In DNA, the CDR3 is TGTGCCAGCAGCTTAGATAGCGGGGGCGAAGAGACCCAGTACTTC. Translating gives CASSLDSGGEETQYF.

This chain connects TRBV9 to TRBJ2-1, with D possibly being TRBD1 (6 bases). V lost 3 bases to trimming and J lost 6 bases, with 13 bases between them. The CDR3 loop spans 14 amino acids. CDR1 and CDR2 (germline): SGDLS, YYNGEE. As DNA, the CDR3 is TGTGCCAGCAGCGGCCCCGGGACATTCAATGAGCAGTTCTTC. This gives the protein CASSGPGTFNEQFF.

This clone was picked up a small number of times. V gene TRBV6-5 combines with J gene TRBJ2-7; no reliable D call. CDR1 MNHEY and CDR2 SVGAGI come from the germline V gene. V dropped 4 bases and J dropped 0 bases, with 13 bases sitting between them. CDR3 length equals 15 residues. The CDR3 DNA reads as TGTGCCAGCAGTTTTTCGAGTGAGAGCTCCTACGAGCAGTACTTC. Amino acid sequence: CASSFSSESSYEQYF.

This rearrangement joins TRBV7-8 to TRBJ1-2; TRBD1 matches 10 bases. The CDR3 runs to 16 residues. From germline, CDR1 is SGHVS and CDR2 FQNEAQ. J was trimmed by 0 bases and V by 5 bases; bases with no gene match: 6. The CDR3 here is CASSHRDRGANYGYTF. The CDR3 DNA reads TGTGCCAGCAGCCACCGGGACAGGGGTGCTAACTATGGCTACACCTTC.

The gene calls are TRBV14 and TRBJ2-6; D not resolved. The CDR3 has 14 residues. V was cut by 5 bases and J by 4 bases, with 9 bases left in between. Germline CDR1 is SGHDN and CDR2 is FVKESK. The CDR3 nucleotides read TGTGCCAGCAGCTCTCTCGGGGGGGCCAACGTCCTGACTTTC. Translated: CASSSLGGANVLTF.

The chain combines TRBV5-1 with TRBJ2-2, with TRBD2 matching 7 bases. CDR1 and CDR2 from the germline V gene are SGHRS and YFSETQ. This CDR3 contains 17 residues. The junction had 8 bases not matched to a gene; V was cut back by 0 bases and J by 3 bases. In DNA, the CDR3 is TGCGCCAGCAGCTTGGACAGGCCGCTAGCGGACACCGGGGAGCTGTTTTTT. Translating it yields CASSLDRPLADTGELFF.